What follows is one TCR beta chain and its context. The entry originates in a study of blood T cell repertoires in COVID-19. All enrollees were roughly 18 to 90 years old and from under 25 US areas. Categorization into cohorts depended on clinical history that participants reported. In Cohort 3, a recovered donor had either two negative PCRs, clearance, or symptom resolution. As originally analysed: Amplified reference gene primers provided the basis for estimating nucleated cell counts. Profiled with immunoSEQ multiplex PCR; TCRdb holds only in-frame clones, not every one. V and J calls and clone size come straight from that table; D and trimming were deduced from the DNA. The sample has under 200,000 clones, 84% seen once. V lost 1 base, J lost 2 bases, and 10 bases lay in between. CDR3 length: 15 residues. Germline-derived CDR1 and CDR2 are SEHNR and FQNEAQ (reference sequence).

This chain links TRBV7-9 with TRBJ2-3, with a possible D match to TRBD1 (6 bases). The sequence came from a man over 45 who had recovered from COVID-19. The specimen was PBMCs or T cells enriched from blood (not recorded which). For the CDR3, the DNA is TGTGCCAGCAGCTTAGTGGGGGCCTACACAGATACGCAGTATTTT. Translating gives CASSLVGAYTDTQYF.